This T cell receptor beta chain was recorded in a study of blood T cells in healthy people across ages. Notes on the study in general: There were more naive CD4+ cells and higher diversity in long-lived donors than in aged donors.

This clonotype appeared a few times. What it binds is not known. Peripheral blood, approximately 10 milliliters per donor, was collected. J was trimmed by 4 bases and V by 3 bases; bases with no gene match: 3. Germline CDR1 and CDR2: MNHNY and SVGAGI (reference sequence). The CDR3 has 14 residues. The use of a sample-barcoded 5' primer and a J-beta primer mix characterized a second PCR of roughly 7 to 11 cycles. Each cDNA molecule, via a template-switch adaptor with 12 random nucleotides, was tagged. Each single sample gave us at least 2.5 million CDR3-containing paired-end reads. TCRdb ran MiXCR on the 5' RACE reads and lists one entry per CDR3 protein. Among 700,000 to 850,000 distinct CDR3 sequences listed, under 40% were seen once.

This receptor was obtained from a man aged 18-30 years in good health. V is TRBV6-6 and J is TRBJ2-7; TRBD1 aligns across 10 bases. The specimen was blood. CDR3 in DNA: TGTGCCAGCAGTTATGGACAGGGGGTGTACGAGCAGTACTTC. Translating gives CASSYGQGVYEQYF.